The source of this T cell receptor beta chain is a study of cytotoxic CD8 clonotypes in ibrutinib-treated CLL. Study-level results: Public clonotypes showed up rarely, and on treatment they shrank or held steady.

Germline lookup yields CDR1 SGDLS and CDR2 YYNGEE. The V gene end was trimmed by 9 bases and the J gene end by 0 bases; junction bases not matched to a gene: 9. This CDR3 is 15 amino acids long. Profiling relied on immunoSEQ multiplex PCR, and the TCRdb table lists in-frame clones only, not all of them. The sample has around 250,000 clones; around three quarters are singletons. This clone was recorded a few times. No antigen is known for it. V usage is TRBV9 and J usage is TRBJ2-3, with 8 bases that match TRBD2. The sequence came from a human donor with chronic lymphocytic leukemia. The sample consisted of PBMCs, taken after 24 months of ibrutinib treatment. CDR3 region: CATGEASGSTDTQYF. The CDR3 DNA is TGTGCCACCGGGGAGGCTAGCGGGAGCACAGATACGCAGTATTTT. Filled out from reference TRBV9 and TRBJ2-3, the complete variable domain reads DSGVTQTPKHLITATGQRVTLRCSPRSGDLSVYWYQQSLDQGLQFLIQYYNGEERAKGNILERFSAQQFPDLHSELNLSSLELGDSALYFCATGEASGSTDTQYFGPGTRLTVL.